This T cell receptor beta chain was retrieved from a study of spatial heterogeneity in lung cancer. Study in general: There were roughly 78 donors, all of them untreated patients with early-stage non-small cell lung cancer.

Time point given: blood at routine non-recurrence follow-up after resection. Whole RNA from tumor, nontumor lung or frozen PBMC was sequenced unsorted. Each molecule of TCR cDNA was tagged with one unique molecular identifier. TCRdb reprocessed the 5' RACE reads via MiXCR and lists one record per CDR3 protein. This sample carries some 110,000 distinct CDR3 sequences, 10% to 15% of them seen once, and the ten largest clones take around 16%. In this sample, this clonotype turned up many times. This CDR3 region has 14 residues. V lost 1 base and J 0 bases, leaving 5 bases between the germline ends. From germline, CDR1 is SGDLS and CDR2 YYNGEE.

The material was PBMCs, obtained at follow-up. The clonotype originates from a male donor with early-stage non-small cell lung cancer. The V and J genes are TRBV9 and TRBJ1-3, with D uncertain. The CDR3 bases are TGTGCCAGCAGCGTACGCTCCTCTGGAAACACCATATATTTT. Translation: CASSVRSSGNTIYF.